This T cell receptor (beta chain) was captured by sequencing in a study of T-cell reconstitution after alpha-beta-depleted transplantation in children. Study-wide points: It was newly produced T cells that mostly accounted for T-cell counts and diversity one year after transplant. It was reported that alpha-beta T cells came from several hundred expanded graft clones (about two months after transplant).

This clonotype has at least ten counts. Its antigen is unidentified. Germline assignment: CDR1 SQVTM and CDR2 ANQGSEA. The CDR3 is 18 amino acids. With 0 bases clipped from V and 0 bases from J, the junction kept 10 bases outside the gene matches. Unique molecular identifiers tagged the TCRbeta library. MiXCR was run by TCRdb on the PCR reads, yielding one entry per CDR3 protein. The sample holds just under 250,000 distinct CDR3 sequences; more than 20% are singletons and the top ten take roughly 2.6%. The rearrangement uses TRBV29-1 and TRBJ2-1; 8 bases map to TRBD2. The receptor's source is a girl aged 2-9 years with Fanconi anemia, due to receive a stem cell transplant. The sample was PBMCs, taken before TCRalphabeta/CD19-depleted stem cell transplant. The CDR3 sequence: CSVEDSWGGGSSYNEQFF. In DNA, the CDR3 is TGCAGCGTTGAAGATTCCTGGGGCGGGGGGAGCTCCTACAATGAGCAGTTCTTC.